A single sample is the source of the 14 T cell receptor beta chains below, sequenced in a study of cytomegalovirus exposure and HLA in healthy donors (dated by TCRdb to 2016 to 2017). The method behind the library was the immunoSEQ multiplex PCR assay. The multiplex PCR relied on a mix of 60 forward primers for TCR Vbeta segments and 13 reverse primers for TCR Jbeta segments. Imported from immuneACCESS, the table was reduced by TCRdb to in-frame sequences with V and J called. These copies leave out some clones; in studies compared against another copy, an unresolved V gene accounts for under half, and the cause of the remainder is not known. The sample data list about 150,000 clones, and roughly 73% of these were observed just once. The ten top clones hold under 1.5% of the sample. Material: PBMCs. These receptor sequences come from a woman in her 30s in good health and CMV-seronegative.

The rearrangement joins TRBV5-1 to TRBJ2-5, with 8 bases fitting TRBD2. V lost 2 bases and J lost 4; bases outside the gene matches: 10. CDR3 size: 16 residues. Germline CDR1 is SGHRS and CDR2 is YFSETQ. The CDR3 DNA is TGCGCCAGCAGCTTTATTGGACTAGCCGCCGGAGAGACCCAGTACTTC. It translates to CASSFIGLAAGETQYF.

The chain uses TRBV5-4 and TRBJ2-5, with 11 positions matching TRBD1. This CDR3 has 15 amino acids. Germline CDR1 reads SGHNT; CDR2 reads YYREEE (reference sequence). J was trimmed by 5 bases and V by 6 bases; bases with no gene match: 9. In DNA, the CDR3 is TGTGCCAGCAATCTTCGGACAGGGGGCTTTGAGACCCAGTACTTC. Translated: CASNLRTGGFETQYF.

This chain joins TRBV5-1 and TRBJ2-5, with a weak D call TRBD2 (5 bases). Near its end, the DNA agrees better with TRBJ2-7, so the J call may be wrong. Germline CDR1 SGHRS, CDR2 YFSETQ. This CDR3 has 13 amino acids. In DNA form, the CDR3 reads TGCGCCAGCAGCAACGGGATCTCCTACGAGCAGTACTTC. Protein: CASSNGISYEQYF.

The chain combines TRBV5-4 with TRBJ1-2, with D uncertain. Germline V gene sequence: CDR1 SGHNT, CDR2 YYREEE (reference sequence). This CDR3 has 14 residues. V shed 7 bases and J shed 0 bases, with 13 bases lying between them. CDR3 nucleotides: TGTGCCAGCGGGTGGAGAGGGTCTAACTATGGCTACACCTTC. Amino acid sequence: CASGWRGSNYGYTF.

Only one count was recorded for this clone. The V gene is TRBV6-1, the J gene TRBJ1-5, with TRBD1 identical over 7 bases. The CDR3 length is 13 residues. The trim removed 5 bases at V and 4 bases at J, leaving 2 bases unmatched. Germline V gene lookup returns CDR1 MNHNS and CDR2 SASEGT. The CDR3 protein is CASSSQGNQPQHF. The CDR3 DNA is TGTGCCAGCAGTTCACAGGGGAATCAGCCCCAGCATTTT.

The J gene is TRBJ1-3, the V gene TRBV5-1; the match to TRBD1 covers 9 bases. V shed 5 bases and J 2 bases; nucleotides not matched to a gene: 5. The V gene's germline CDR1 is SGHRS and CDR2 YFSETQ. This CDR3 comprises 15 residues. The CDR3 spells CASRPQGAAGNTIYF. The CDR3 bases are TGCGCCAGCAGGCCACAGGGGGCAGCTGGAAACACCATATATTTT. Complete variable domain (other parts from reference TRBV5-1 and TRBJ1-3): KAGVTQTPRYLIKTRGQQVTLSCSPISGHRSVSWYQQTPGQGLQFLFEYFSETQRNKGNFPGRFSGRQFSNSRSEMNVSTLELGDSALYLCASRPQGAAGNTIYFGEGSWLTVV.

The chain carries TRBV27 and TRBJ2-1; D is perhaps TRBD2 (5 bases). Trimming left V 5 bases short and J 4 bases short, with 15 bases between. This CDR3 contains 15 residues. The germline gives CDR1 MNHEY, CDR2 SMNVEV (reference sequence). The CDR3 region is CASSAGVATYNEQFF. The CDR3 DNA follows: TGTGCCAGCAGTGCCGGGGTCGCGACGTACAATGAGCAGTTCTTC.

The chain uses TRBV19 and TRBJ2-7; D ambiguous. V was pared by 3 bases and J by 0 bases, with 12 bases between. Germline V gives CDR1 LNHDA, CDR2 SQIVND (reference sequence). The CDR3 length is 15 residues. The CDR3 nucleotides read TGTGCCAGTAGTATGAACAGCCTTTCCTCCTACGAGCAGTACTTC. Its translation is CASSMNSLSSYEQYF.

The genes are TRBV2 and TRBJ2-7; D might be TRBD2 (7 bases). This CDR3 is 13 amino acids long. V lost 8 bases and J lost 6, with 17 bases in between. Germline V gene data show CDR1 as SNHLY and CDR2 as FYNNEI. The CDR3: CASEAGALSEQYF. The CDR3 DNA follows: TGTGCCAGCGAGGCGGGGGCCCTCAGCGAGCAGTACTTC.

The gene calls are TRBV6-5 and TRBJ1-3; D is perhaps TRBD1 (5 bases). V lost 10 bases, J lost 0 bases, and 16 bases lay in between. Germline V gives CDR1 MNHEY, CDR2 SVGAGI. The CDR3 runs to 15 residues. The CDR3 DNA reads TGTGCCACCCTAAAAAACAGGCTCTCTGGAAACACCATATATTTT. This translates into CATLKNRLSGNTIYF.

This rearrangement joins TRBV5-1 to TRBJ2-5, with 8 bases lining up with TRBD2. The CDR3 runs to 13 residues. The V gene's germline CDR1 is SGHRS and CDR2 YFSETQ. The V gene end was trimmed by 9 bases and the J gene end by 5 bases; junction bases not matched to a gene: 9. In DNA, the CDR3 is TGCGCCATGATCCGGGGGGGCCGGGAGACCCAGTACTTC. Protein: CAMIRGGRETQYF.

V gene TRBV4-2 combines with J gene TRBJ2-2, with D tentatively TRBD1 (6 bases). The ends were cut back, 0 bases at V and 1 base at J, with 9 bases in the middle. CDR1 and CDR2 (germline): LGHNA, YNFKEQ. The CDR3 totals 16 residues. CDR3 amino acids: CASSQDPGQNTGELFF. The CDR3 nucleotides are TGTGCCAGCAGCCAAGACCCGGGACAGAACACCGGGGAGCTGTTTTTT.

CDR3 sequence (DNA): TGTGCCAGCAGCGAATATTTGGTGGGGGGTTCCACAGATACGCAGTATTTT. Amino acid sequence: CASSEYLVGGSTDTQYF. V gene TRBV2 combines with J gene TRBJ2-3; a possible D gene is TRBD2 (6 bases). CDR1 SNHLY and CDR2 FYNNEI come from the germline V gene. The CDR3 is made up of 17 amino acids. V was clipped by 6 bases and J by 2 bases, with 21 bases between them.

This clone occurred a few times. V usage is TRBV9 and J usage is TRBJ2-3, with TRBD2 matching 8 bases. The V and J ends lost 0 bases and 0 bases, in that order; junction bases with no gene match: 3. The germline gives CDR1 SGDLS, CDR2 YYNGEE. CDR3 length: 16 amino acids. CDR3 sequence (DNA): TGTGCCAGCAGCGTAGACCCTAGCGGGAGCACAGATACGCAGTATTTT. It is translated as CASSVDPSGSTDTQYF.